This T cell receptor (beta chain) was retrieved from a study of shared clonotypes between healthy human individuals. Across the study: Three CD4 naive, three CD4 memory, two CD8 naive and one CD8 memory plate were used per donor. General study results and limits: Sampling was confined to blood; repertoires within tissues likely differ.

Naive CD8 isolation took CD45RO-negative cells positively selected for CCR7 and excluded terminally differentiated effector memory CD45RA+ cells. This clone was detected once. Its target is not known. Libraries were prepared by immunoSEQ multiplex PCR; TCRdb keeps only in-frame clonotypes and omits some of them. The table records around 2,100,000 clones, roughly 94% of them present only once. V lost 0 bases, J lost 12 bases, and 7 bases lay in between. The CDR3 consists of 11 residues. Germline V gene lookup returns CDR1 SGHDT and CDR2 YYEEEE. This TCR was sampled from a man aged 18 to 29 in good health. The sequenced sample consisted of naive CD8+ T cells sorted from blood. The chain has TRBV5-6 and TRBJ2-1; the D is unclear. CDR3 bases: TGTGCCAGCAGCTTGGACAGAGGGCAGTTCTTC. This encodes CASSLDRGQFF.